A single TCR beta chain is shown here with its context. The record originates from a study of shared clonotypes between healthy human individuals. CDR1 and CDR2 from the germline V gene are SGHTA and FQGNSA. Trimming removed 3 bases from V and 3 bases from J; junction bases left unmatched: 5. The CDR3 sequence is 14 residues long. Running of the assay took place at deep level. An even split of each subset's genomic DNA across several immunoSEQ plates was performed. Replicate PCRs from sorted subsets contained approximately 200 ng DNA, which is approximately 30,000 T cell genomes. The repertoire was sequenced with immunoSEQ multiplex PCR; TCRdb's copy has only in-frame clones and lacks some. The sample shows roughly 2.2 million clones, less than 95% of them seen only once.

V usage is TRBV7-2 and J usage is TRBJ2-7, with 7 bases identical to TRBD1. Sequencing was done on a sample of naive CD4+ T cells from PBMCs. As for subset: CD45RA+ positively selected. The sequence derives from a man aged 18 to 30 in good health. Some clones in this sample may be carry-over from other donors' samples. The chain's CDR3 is CASSFQGVGYEQYF. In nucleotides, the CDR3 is TGTGCCAGCAGCTTCCAGGGGGTAGGCTACGAGCAGTACTTC.